This paragraph covers one T cell receptor beta chain sequence. The target antigen is unknown. These data originate in a study of monozygotic twins with inflammatory bowel disease. Regarding the study as a whole: Neither one strong signal nor one clonotype associated with IBD was supported. Immunosuppressive treatments differing between patients may have added repertoire variability.

The V gene's germline CDR1 is SGHRS and CDR2 YFSETQ. The CDR3 runs 15 residues. For every sample, eight separate reactions were used to make cDNA. One entry per CDR3 protein, without DNA, is what TCRdb gives after re-calling the 5' RACE reads. The sample has approximately 330,000 distinct CDR3 sequences. The receptor comes from a human donor with ulcerative colitis or Crohn's disease, or a healthy co-twin of an affected twin (not recorded which). The sequenced sample consisted of blood. The V gene is TRBV5-1, the J gene TRBJ1-4; there is no DNA to check the TCRdb D call of TRBD1. This chain's CDR3 is CASSSKTGANEKLFF.